This TCR beta chain was captured in a study of cytomegalovirus exposure and HLA in healthy donors. Overall study results and limits: Later analysis reportedly placed an Asian-associated ancestry cluster below the approximately 730-donor mean in N-insertions. Per a later analysis, HLA-associated TCR beta chains showed more clonal expansion than other, equally common TCR beta chains. Several V segments, TRBV6-2 and TRBV6-3 among them, could not be told apart and were dropped. High sensitivity and specificity were reportedly achieved when the classifier diagnosed cytomegalovirus status.

Both 60 Vbeta primers and 13 Jbeta primers went into the PCR. Libraries were prepared by immunoSEQ multiplex PCR; TCRdb keeps only in-frame clonotypes and omits some of them. Of 120,000 or so clones listed, around 70% are singletons. Germline V gene sequence: CDR1 SQVTM, CDR2 ANQGSEA. V shed 2 bases, J shed 1 base, and the junction held 11 bases outside the gene matches. The CDR3 runs to 16 residues. A note on this clone: What it binds is not known.

This chain links TRBV29-1 with TRBJ2-7, with TRBD1 identical over 7 bases. Material: PBMCs. The source is a woman aged 35 to 49 in good health and CMV-seropositive. CDR3 residues: CSVEFSGTVPSYEQYF. The CDR3 DNA is TGCAGCGTTGAATTTTCCGGGACAGTACCTTCCTACGAGCAGTACTTC.